These T cell receptor beta chains were read from a single sample in a study of blood T cell repertoires in COVID-19. Clones were sequenced by immunoSEQ multiplex PCR, and TCRdb holds only the in-frame ones, with some missing. The profile shows about 200,000 clones, 70% to 90% of them singletons. Material: peripheral blood. These receptors were collected from a man between 45 and 60 years old with COVID-19, enrolled during active disease. The conserved cysteine and the conserved F or W are not part of the CDR3 here. Fields, in order: CDR3 protein, CDR3 length, clone size, V gene. Size is omitted from some rows. Given values are once, few, many or a class for expanded clones.

ASSSEASGNTIY	12	-	TRBV5-1
ASMGGMNQPQH	11	-	TRBV6-6
ASSFLAGTYEQY	12	medium-sized	TRBV11-2
ATSRDSDFSSYNEQF	15	-	TRBV15
AWSRQKTTNEKLF	13	-	TRBV30
ASSLSSYEQY	10	-	TRBV7-2
ASRKAPDSGELF	12	few	TRBV19
ASSPLEAGTGELF	13	-	TRBV18
ASSGQANTGELF	12	-	TRBV7-9
ASIDGQAYNEQF	12	-	TRBV10-2
ASSTGSSGGSKQF	13	-	TRBV28
ASSIVDGGELF	11	-	TRBV19
ASSYQTETEAF	11	-	TRBV6-6
ASSLLAPGELF	11	-	TRBV6-5
ASSPSYEQF	9	-	TRBV6-6
ASSQRGGQY	9	-	TRBV14